This T cell receptor beta chain was recovered during a study of blood T cell repertoires in COVID-19. Study at large: Collection of acute and convalescent COVID-19 samples took place in the United States, Italy and Spain. The cDNA or gDNA used as material had been derived from T cells, B-cell-depleted T cells, or PBMCs.

The CDR3 consists of 14 residues. Germline V gene lookup returns CDR1 MNHNS and CDR2 SASEGT. Trimming stripped 3 bases from V and 7 bases from J, with 13 bases between. Original handling: Scientists estimated how many nucleated cells there were by amplifying reference gene primers. The protocol was immunoSEQ multiplex PCR, while the TCRdb copy is restricted to in-frame clones and leaves out a portion. V, J and clone size reflect that table, while D and trimming were determined from the DNA. Of 90,000 to 130,000 clones listed, approximately 67% are singletons. The sequence derives from a woman in her sixties with acute or convalescent COVID-19. The genes are TRBV6-1 and TRBJ1-5, with D tentatively TRBD1 (5 bases). Input material: peripheral blood. CDR3 nucleotide sequence: TGTGCCAGCAGTGATGGGTGGGGCGGACAGCCCCAGCATTTT. Protein sequence: CASSDGWGGQPQHF.